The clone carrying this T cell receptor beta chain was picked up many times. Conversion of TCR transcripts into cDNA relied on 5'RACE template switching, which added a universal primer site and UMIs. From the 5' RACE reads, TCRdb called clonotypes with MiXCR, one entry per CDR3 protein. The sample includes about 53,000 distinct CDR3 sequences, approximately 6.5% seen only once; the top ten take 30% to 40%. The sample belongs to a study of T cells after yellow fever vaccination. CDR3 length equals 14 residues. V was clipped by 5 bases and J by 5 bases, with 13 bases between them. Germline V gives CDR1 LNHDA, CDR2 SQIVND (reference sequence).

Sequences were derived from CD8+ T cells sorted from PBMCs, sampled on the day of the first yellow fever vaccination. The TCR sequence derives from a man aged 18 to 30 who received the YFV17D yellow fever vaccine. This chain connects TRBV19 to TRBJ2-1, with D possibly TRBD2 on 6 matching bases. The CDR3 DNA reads TGTGCCAGTAGTTGGGCTAGCGAAAACAATGAGCAGTTCTTC. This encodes CASSWASENNEQFF.